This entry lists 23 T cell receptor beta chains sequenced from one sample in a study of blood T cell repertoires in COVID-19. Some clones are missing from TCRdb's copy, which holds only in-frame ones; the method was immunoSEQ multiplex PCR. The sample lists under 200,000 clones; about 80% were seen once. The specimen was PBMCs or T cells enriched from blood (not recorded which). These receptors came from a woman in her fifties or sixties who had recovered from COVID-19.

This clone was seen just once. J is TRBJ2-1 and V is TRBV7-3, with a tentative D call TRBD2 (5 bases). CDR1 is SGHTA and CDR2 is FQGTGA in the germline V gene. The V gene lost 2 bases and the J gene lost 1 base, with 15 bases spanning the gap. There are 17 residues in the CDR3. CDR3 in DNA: TGTGCCAGCAGCTTAGGAGGCCTCTCCCCATCCTACAATGAGCAGTTCTTC. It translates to CASSLGGLSPSYNEQFF.

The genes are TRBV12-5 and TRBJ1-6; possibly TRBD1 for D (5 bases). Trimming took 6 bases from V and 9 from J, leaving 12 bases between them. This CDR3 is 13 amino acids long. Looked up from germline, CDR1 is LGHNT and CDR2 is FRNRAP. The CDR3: CASGDSDGSPLHF. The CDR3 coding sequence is TGTGCTAGTGGCGACAGCGACGGTTCACCCCTCCACTTT.

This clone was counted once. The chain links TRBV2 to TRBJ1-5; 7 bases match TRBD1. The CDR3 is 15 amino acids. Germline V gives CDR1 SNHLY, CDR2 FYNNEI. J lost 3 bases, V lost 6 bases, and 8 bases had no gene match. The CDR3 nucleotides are TGTGCCAGCAGAAGAGCCGGGACAGTCAATCAGCCCCAGCATTTT. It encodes CASRRAGTVNQPQHF.

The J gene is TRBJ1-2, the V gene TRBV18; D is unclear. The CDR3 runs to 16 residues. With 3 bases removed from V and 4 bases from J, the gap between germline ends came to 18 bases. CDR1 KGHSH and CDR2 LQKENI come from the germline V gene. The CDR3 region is CASSPILQPSPYGYTF. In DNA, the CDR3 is TGTGCCAGCTCACCCATCTTACAACCCTCCCCCTATGGCTACACCTTC.

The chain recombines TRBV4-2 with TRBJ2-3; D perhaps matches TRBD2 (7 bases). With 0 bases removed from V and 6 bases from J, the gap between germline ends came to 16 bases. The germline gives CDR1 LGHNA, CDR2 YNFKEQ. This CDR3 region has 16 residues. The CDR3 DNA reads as TGTGCCAGCAGCCAAGAAGGGGGGGGCCTCTGGGATACGCAGTATTTT. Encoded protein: CASSQEGGGLWDTQYF.

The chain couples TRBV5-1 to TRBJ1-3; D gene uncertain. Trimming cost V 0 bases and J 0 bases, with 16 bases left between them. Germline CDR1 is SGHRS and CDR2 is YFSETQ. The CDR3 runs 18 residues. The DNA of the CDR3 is TGCGCCAGCAGCTTGGCCGGAGGCAACCCCTTCTCTGGAAACACCATATATTTT. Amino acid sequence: CASSLAGGNPFSGNTIYF.

The CDR3 coding sequence is TGCGCCAGCAGAGAGCGGGGGGCAGAGACCCAGTACTTC. This codes for CASRERGAETQYF. The rearrangement joins TRBV5-1 to TRBJ2-5; 9 nucleotides match TRBD2. The length of the CDR3 is 13 residues. CDR1 is SGHRS, CDR2 YFSETQ, per germline. V was pared by 5 bases and J by 4 bases, with 3 bases of the junction left unmatched.

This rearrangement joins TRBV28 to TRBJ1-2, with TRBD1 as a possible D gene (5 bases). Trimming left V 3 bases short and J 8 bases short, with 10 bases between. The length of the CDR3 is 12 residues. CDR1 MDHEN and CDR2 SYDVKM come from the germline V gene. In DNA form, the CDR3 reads TGTGCCAGCAGTTTCGTGGGGCAAGGCTACACCTTC. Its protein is CASSFVGQGYTF.

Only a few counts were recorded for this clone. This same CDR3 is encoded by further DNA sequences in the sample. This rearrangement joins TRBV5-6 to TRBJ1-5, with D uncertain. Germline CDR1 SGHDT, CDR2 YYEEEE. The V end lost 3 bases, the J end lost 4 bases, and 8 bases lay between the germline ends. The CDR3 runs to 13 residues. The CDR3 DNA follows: TGTGCCAGCAGCTCGGGTTGGAATCAGCCCCAGCATTTT. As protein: CASSSGWNQPQHF.

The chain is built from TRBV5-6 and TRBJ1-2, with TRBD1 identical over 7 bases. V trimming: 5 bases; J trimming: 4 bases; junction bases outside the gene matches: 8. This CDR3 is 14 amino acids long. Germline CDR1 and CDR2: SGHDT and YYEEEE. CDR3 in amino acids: CASSFGTELYGYTF. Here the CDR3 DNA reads TGTGCCAGCAGTTTCGGGACAGAGCTCTATGGCTACACCTTC.

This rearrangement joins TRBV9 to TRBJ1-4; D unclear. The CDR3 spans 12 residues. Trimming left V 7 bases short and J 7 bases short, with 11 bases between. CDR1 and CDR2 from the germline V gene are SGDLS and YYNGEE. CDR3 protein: CASSAGSEKLFF. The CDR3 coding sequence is TGTGCCAGCTCAGCAGGTAGTGAAAAACTGTTTTTT.

The CDR3 DNA reads TGCGCCAGCAGTGAGTCCGGGACATTGAACACTGAAGCTTTCTTT. Translation gives CASSESGTLNTEAFF. The J gene is TRBJ1-1, the V gene TRBV10-1; the D gene is possibly TRBD1 (6 bases). Per the germline V gene, CDR1 is WNHNN and CDR2 is SYGVQD (reference sequence). This CDR3 region has 15 residues. Trimming cost V 0 bases and J 0 bases, with 8 bases left between them.

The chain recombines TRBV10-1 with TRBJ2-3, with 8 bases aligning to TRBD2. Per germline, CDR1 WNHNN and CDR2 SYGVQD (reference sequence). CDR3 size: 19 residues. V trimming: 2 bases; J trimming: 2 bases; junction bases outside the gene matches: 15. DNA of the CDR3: TGCGCCAGCAGTGAGGGGGTGGGAAGCGGGGGTCTCGACACAGATACGCAGTATTTT. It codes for CASSEGVGSGGLDTDTQYF.

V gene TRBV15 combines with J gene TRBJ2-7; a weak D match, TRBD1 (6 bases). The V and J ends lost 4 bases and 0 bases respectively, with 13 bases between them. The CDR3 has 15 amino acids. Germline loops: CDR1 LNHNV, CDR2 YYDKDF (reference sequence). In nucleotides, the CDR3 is TGTGCCACCAGCAAGGCTCGGACAGACTCCTACGAGCAGTACTTC. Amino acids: CATSKARTDSYEQYF.

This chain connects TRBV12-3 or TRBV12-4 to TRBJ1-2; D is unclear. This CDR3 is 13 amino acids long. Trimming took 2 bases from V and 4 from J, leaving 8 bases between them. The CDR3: CASSLTPGYGYTF. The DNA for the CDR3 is TGTGCCAGCAGTTTAACCCCCGGCTATGGCTACACCTTC.

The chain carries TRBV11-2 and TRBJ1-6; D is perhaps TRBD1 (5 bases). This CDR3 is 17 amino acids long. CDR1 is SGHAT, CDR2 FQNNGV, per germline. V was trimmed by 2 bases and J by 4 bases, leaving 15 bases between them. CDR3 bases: TGTGCCAGCAGCTTACCGGTGGGGGGTTTTTATAATTCACCCCTCCACTTT. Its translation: CASSLPVGGFYNSPLHF.

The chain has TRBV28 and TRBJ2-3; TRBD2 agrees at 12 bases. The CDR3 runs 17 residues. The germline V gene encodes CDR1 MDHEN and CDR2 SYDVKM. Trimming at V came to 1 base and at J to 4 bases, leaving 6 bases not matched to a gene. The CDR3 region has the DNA TGTGCCAGCAGTTTATACGCTAGCGGGGGGGAGGCAGATACGCAGTATTTT. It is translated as CASSLYASGGEADTQYF.

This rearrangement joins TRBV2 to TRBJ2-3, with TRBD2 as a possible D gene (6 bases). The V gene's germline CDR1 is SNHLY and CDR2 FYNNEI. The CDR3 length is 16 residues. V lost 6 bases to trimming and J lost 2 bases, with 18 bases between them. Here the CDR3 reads CASSLGAGLHTDTQYF. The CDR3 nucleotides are TGTGCCAGCAGCCTAGGTGCGGGGCTGCACACAGATACGCAGTATTTT. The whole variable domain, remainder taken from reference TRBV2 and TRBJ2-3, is EPEVTQTPSHQVTQMGQEVILRCVPISNHLYFYWYRQILGQKVEFLVSFYNNEISEKSEIFDDQFSVERPDGSNFTLKIRSTKLEDSAMYFCASSLGAGLHTDTQYFGPGTRLTVL.

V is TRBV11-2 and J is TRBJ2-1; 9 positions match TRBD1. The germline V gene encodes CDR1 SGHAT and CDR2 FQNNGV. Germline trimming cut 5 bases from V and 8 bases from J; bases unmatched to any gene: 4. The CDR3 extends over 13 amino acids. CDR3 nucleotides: TGTGCCAGCAGCCGAGACAGGGGGGATGAGCAGTTCTTC. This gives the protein CASSRDRGDEQFF.

CDR3 in DNA: TGCAGCGTAATAGGGGGACAGGGGAAGTACACCGGGGAGCTGTTTTTT. Translated, it gives CSVIGGQGKYTGELFF. The V call is TRBV29-1, the J call TRBJ2-2; 10 bases agree with TRBD1. The CDR3 sequence is 16 residues long. Germline V gene data show CDR1 as SQVTM and CDR2 as ANQGSEA. Trimming at V came to 6 bases and at J to 3 bases, leaving 10 bases not matched to a gene.

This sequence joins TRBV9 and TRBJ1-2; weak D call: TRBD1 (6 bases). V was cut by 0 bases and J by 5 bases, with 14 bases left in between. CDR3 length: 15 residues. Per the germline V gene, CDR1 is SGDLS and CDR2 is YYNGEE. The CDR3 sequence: CASSVAGQGLYGYTF. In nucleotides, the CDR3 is TGTGCCAGCAGCGTAGCGGGACAAGGGTTATATGGCTACACCTTC.

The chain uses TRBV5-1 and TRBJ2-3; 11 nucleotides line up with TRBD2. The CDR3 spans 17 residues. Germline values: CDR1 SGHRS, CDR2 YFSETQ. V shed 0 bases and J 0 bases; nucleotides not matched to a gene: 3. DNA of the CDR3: TGCGCCAGCAGCTTGGGACTAGCGGGGAAGAGCACAGATACGCAGTATTTT. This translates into CASSLGLAGKSTDTQYF. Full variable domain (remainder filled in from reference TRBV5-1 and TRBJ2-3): KAGVTQTPRYLIKTRGQQVTLSCSPISGHRSVSWYQQTPGQGLQFLFEYFSETQRNKGNFPGRFSGRQFSNSRSEMNVSTLELGDSALYLCASSLGLAGKSTDTQYFGPGTRLTVL.

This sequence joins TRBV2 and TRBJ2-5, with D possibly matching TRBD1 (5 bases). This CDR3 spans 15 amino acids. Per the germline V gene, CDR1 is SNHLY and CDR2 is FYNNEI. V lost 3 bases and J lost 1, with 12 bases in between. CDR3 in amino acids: CASSDAGLGQETQYF. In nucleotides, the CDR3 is TGTGCCAGCAGTGACGCAGGGTTGGGCCAAGAGACCCAGTACTTC.